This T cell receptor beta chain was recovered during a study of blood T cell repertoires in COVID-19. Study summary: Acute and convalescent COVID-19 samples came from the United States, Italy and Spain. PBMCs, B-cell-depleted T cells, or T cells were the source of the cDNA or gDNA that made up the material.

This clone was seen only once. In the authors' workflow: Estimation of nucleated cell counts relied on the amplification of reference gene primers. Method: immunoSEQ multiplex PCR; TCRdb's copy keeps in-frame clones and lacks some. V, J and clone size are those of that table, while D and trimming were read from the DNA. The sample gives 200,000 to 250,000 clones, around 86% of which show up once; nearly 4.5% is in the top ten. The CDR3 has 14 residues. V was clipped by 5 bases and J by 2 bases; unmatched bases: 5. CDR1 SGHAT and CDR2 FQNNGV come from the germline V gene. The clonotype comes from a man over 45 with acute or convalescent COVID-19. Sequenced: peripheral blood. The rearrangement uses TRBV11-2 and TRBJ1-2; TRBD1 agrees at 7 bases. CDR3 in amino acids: CASSAGTANYGYTF. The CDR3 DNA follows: TGTGCCAGCAGCGCCGGGACAGCCAACTATGGCTACACCTTC.